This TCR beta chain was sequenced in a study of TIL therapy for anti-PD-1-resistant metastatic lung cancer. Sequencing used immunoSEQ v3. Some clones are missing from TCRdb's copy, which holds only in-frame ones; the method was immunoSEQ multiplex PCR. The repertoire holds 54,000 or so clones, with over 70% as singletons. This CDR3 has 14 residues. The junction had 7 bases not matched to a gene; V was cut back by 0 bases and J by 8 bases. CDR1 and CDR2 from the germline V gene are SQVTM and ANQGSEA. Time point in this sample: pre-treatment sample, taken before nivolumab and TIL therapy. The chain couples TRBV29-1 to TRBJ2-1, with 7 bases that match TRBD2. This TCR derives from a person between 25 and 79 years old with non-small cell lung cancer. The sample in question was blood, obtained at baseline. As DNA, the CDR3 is TGCAGCGTTGAAGAATTGAGCGGGGTAGATGAGCAGTTCTTC. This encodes CSVEELSGVDEQFF.